This entry describes one TCR beta chain. Some clones are missing from TCRdb's copy, which holds only in-frame ones; the method was immunoSEQ multiplex PCR. Of about 1.5 million clones in the sample, 98% were seen once. This entry belongs to a study of shared clonotypes between healthy human individuals. CDR3 size: 16 residues. CDR1 MDHEN and CDR2 SYDVKM come from the germline V gene. The J segment lost 2 bases and the V segment lost 6 bases, leaving 11 bases of the junction unmatched. The chain recombines TRBV28 with TRBJ2-7; TRBD1 matches 9 bases. Sequenced input: naive CD4+ T cells sorted from blood. As for subset: CD45RA+ positively selected. The TCR sequence derives from a man aged 30 to 39 in good health. CDR3 region: CASSQEGTGSAYEQYF. As DNA, the CDR3 is TGTGCCAGCAGCCAGGAAGGGACAGGGTCTGCCTACGAGCAGTACTTC.